The clone carrying this TCR beta chain was seen repeatedly, ten times or more. Its antigen is not identified. This CDR3 has 14 amino acids. With V trimmed by 2 bases and J by 7 bases, 4 bases remained unmatched. CDR1 and CDR2 (germline): SEHNR, FQNEAQ (reference sequence). This sample is drawn from a study of blood T cells in healthy people across ages. Findings and limits, study-wide: Per million T cells, the diversity of TCR beta decreased roughly linearly as age advanced.

A second PCR, run for roughly 6 to 11 cycles, used a sample-barcoded 5' primer plus a J-beta primer mix. One entry per CDR3 protein, called by TCRdb with MiXCR from the 5' RACE reads. Of hundreds of thousands of distinct CDR3 sequences in the sample, about 21% were seen once. The sample consisted of blood. The V and J genes are TRBV7-9 and TRBJ2-1, with 8 bases lining up with TRBD2. The sequence came from a man aged 65 to 85 in good health. The CDR3 DNA reads as TGTGCCAGCAGCTTAAGCGGGAGCGTGAATGAGCAGTTCTTC. Protein sequence: CASSLSGSVNEQFF.